This T cell receptor (beta chain) is from a study of cytomegalovirus exposure and HLA in healthy donors. Donors in the study were healthy people who gave bone marrow. Study-level findings and limits: Across all donors, roughly uniform sequencing depth was an assumption of the presence/absence analyses. Despite most TCR sequences being rare, some public TCRs occurred in many donors.

The PCR had 60 Vbeta and 13 Jbeta primers. The assay was immunoSEQ multiplex PCR, and TCRdb's table has in-frame clones only and misses some. Here the sample spans under 200,000 clones, over 60% being singletons. In regard to this clone: Antigen: not known.

The sequence was collected from a woman in her 50s in good health and CMV-seronegative. The sequenced sample consisted of PBMCs.

The CDR3 sequence is CASSLGLAGGQETQYF. The CDR3 DNA reads TGTGCCAGCAGCTTAGGACTAGCGGGGGGGCAAGAGACCCAGTACTTC. This chain connects TRBV7-8 to TRBJ2-5, with TRBD2 identical over 14 bases. This CDR3 is 16 amino acids long. V trimming: 1 base; J trimming: 2 bases; junction bases outside the gene matches: 0. CDR1 and CDR2 from the germline V gene are SGHVS and FQNEAQ.